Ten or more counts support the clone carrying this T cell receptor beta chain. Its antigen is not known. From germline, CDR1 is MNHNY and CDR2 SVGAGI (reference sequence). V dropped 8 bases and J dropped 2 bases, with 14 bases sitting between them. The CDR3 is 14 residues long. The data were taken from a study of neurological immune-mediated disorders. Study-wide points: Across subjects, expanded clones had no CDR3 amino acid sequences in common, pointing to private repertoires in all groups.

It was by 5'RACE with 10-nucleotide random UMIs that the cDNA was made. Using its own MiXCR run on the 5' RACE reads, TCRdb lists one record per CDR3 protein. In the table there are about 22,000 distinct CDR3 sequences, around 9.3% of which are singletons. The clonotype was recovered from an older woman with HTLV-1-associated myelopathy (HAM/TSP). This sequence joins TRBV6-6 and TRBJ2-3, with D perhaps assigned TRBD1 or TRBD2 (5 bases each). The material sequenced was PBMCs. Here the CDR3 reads CASAPKGTTDTQYF. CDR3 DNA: TGTGCCAGCGCCCCGAAGGGGACCACAGATACGCAGTATTTT.